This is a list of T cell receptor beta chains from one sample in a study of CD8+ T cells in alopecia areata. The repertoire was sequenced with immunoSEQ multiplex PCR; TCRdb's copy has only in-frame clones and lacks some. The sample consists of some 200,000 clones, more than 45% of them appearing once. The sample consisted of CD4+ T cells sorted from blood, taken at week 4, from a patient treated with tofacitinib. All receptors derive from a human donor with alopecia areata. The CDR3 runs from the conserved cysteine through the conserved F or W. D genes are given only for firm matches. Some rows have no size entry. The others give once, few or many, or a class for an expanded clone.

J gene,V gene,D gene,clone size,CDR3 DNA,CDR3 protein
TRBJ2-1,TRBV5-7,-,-,TGTGCCAGCAGCTTCGGGAATGAGCAGTTCTTC,CASSFGNEQFF
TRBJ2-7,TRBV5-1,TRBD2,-,TGCGCCAGCAGCTTGATGCTAGCGGGGAGGGAGCAGTACTTC,CASSLMLAGREQYF
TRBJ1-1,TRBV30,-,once,TGTGCCTGGGCTACAGGGAGAACTGAAGCTTTCTTT,CAWATGRTEAFF
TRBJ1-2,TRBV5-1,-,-,TGCGCCAGCAGCTTGGCCACAGCGCCTGGGGATGGCTACACCTTC,CASSLATAPGDGYTF
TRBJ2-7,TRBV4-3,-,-,TGCGCCAGCAGCCAAGATCCGGTTTCCTACGAGCAGTACTTC,CASSQDPVSYEQYF
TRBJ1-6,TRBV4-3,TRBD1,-,TGCGCCAGCAGCCAATTAGACAGGGTTGGTAATTCACCCCTCCACTTT,CASSQLDRVGNSPLHF
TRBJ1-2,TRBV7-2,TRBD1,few,TGTGCCAGCACCCGACAGGGGAATACCTATGGCTACACCTTC,CASTRQGNTYGYTF
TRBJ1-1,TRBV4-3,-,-,TGCGCCAGCAGCCAACTTGCCACTGAAGCTTTCTTT,CASSQLATEAFF
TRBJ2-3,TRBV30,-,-,TGTGCCTGGAGCCCGTTCGGGGCAGATACGCAGTATTTT,CAWSPFGADTQYF
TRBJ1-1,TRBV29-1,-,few,TGCAGCGTTGACAGGGGAGTGAACACTGAAGCTTTCTTT,CSVDRGVNTEAFF
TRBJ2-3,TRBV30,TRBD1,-,TGTGCCTGGAGTCCGGGACAGCCCCGCACAGATACGCAGTATTTT,CAWSPGQPRTDTQYF
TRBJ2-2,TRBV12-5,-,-,TGTGCTAGTGGCTTAGCGGACCCTCGAGCCGGGGAGCTGTTTTTT,CASGLADPRAGELFF
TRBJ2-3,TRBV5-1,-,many,TGCGCCAGCAGCTTGCGGGGGCTCCCCACAGATACGCAGTATTTT,CASSLRGLPTDTQYF
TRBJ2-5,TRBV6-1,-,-,TGTGCCAGCAGTGATTCCGGGAATCAAGAGACCCAGTACTTC,CASSDSGNQETQYF
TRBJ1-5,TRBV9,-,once,TGTGCCAGCAGCTCCGACGGTAGCAATCAGCCCCAGCATTTT,CASSSDGSNQPQHF
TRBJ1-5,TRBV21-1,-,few,TGTGCCAGCAGCAAAGTCAGGGGGGATCAGCCCCAGCATTTT,CASSKVRGDQPQHF
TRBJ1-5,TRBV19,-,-,TGTGCCAGTAGTATCCACAGGGGCAATCAGCCCCAGCATTTT,CASSIHRGNQPQHF
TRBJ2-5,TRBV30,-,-,TGTGCCTGGAGTCTCGACAGACAAGAGACCCAGTACTTC,CAWSLDRQETQYF
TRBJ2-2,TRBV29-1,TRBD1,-,TGCACCATAAGCGGACAGGGTAACACCGGGGAGCTGTTTTTT,CTISGQGNTGELFF
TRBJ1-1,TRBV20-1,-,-,TGCAGTGCGTACCGGAAGGCTGAAGCTTTCTTT,CSAYRKAEAFF
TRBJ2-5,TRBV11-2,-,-,TGTGCCAGCAGCTTAGATGAAGAGACCCAGTACTTC,CASSLDEETQYF
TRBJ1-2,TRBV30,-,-,TGTGCCTGGAGTGAAACCGGGGTCCCGGCGTATGGCTACACCTTC,CAWSETGVPAYGYTF
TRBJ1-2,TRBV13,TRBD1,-,TGTGCCAGCAGCTCGTCGTCCCGGGACAGTCAGGGCTACACCTTC,CASSSSSRDSQGYTF
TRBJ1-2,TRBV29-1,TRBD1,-,TGCAGCGCCCTGACAGGGGCGAACTATGGCTACACCTTC,CSALTGANYGYTF
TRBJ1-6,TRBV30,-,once,TGTGCCTGGCGGGGCCTCGAGGGTTCACCCCTCCACTTT,CAWRGLEGSPLHF
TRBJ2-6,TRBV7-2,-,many,TGTGCCAGCAGCGGTAGGGGATCTGGGGCCAACGTCCTGACTTTC,CASSGRGSGANVLTF
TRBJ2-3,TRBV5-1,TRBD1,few,TGCGCCAGCAGGCTTGGACAGGAATCAGATACGCAGTATTTT,CASRLGQESDTQYF
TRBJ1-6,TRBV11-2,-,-,TGTGCCAGCAGCTTAGATCGGGGATTGTTGCGGATCTATAATTCACCCCTCCACTTT,CASSLDRGLLRIYNSPLHF
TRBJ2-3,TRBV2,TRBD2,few,TGTGCCAGCAGTGGTAGGACTAGCGGGGCCGATACGCAGTATTTT,CASSGRTSGADTQYF
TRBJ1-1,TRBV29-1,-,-,TGCAGCGTTGTAGGGGTGAGCACTGAAGCTTTCTTT,CSVVGVSTEAFF
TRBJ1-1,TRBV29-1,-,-,TGCAGCGTTGAGGTAGGGGGGAACACTGAAGCTTTCTTT,CSVEVGGNTEAFF
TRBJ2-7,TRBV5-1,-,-,TGCGCCAGCGCCCAGCCCGTTGACAGGCCCGGTGACTACGAGCAGTACTTC,CASAQPVDRPGDYEQYF
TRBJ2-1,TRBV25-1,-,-,TGTGCCAGCAGTGAATTGGGACCCGACGGGAATGAGCAGTTCTTC,CASSELGPDGNEQFF